This T cell receptor (beta chain) was retrieved from a study of blood T cell repertoires in COVID-19. Trimming pared 4 bases from V and 2 bases from J, leaving 14 bases between. The length of the CDR3 is 15 residues. Germline values: CDR1 SGHAT, CDR2 FQNNGV. Shortly before study entry, within 2 weeks, exposed participants had met a COVID-19 case. Original handling: From reference gene primer amplification, estimates of nucleated cell counts were derived. The protocol was immunoSEQ multiplex PCR, while the TCRdb copy is restricted to in-frame clones and leaves out a portion. The V and J calls and the clone size are those of that table, but D and trimming were determined from the DNA. There are some 340,000 clones in the sample; around nine tenths occur only once, and less than 4% lies in the top ten.

The receptor's source is a woman in her 30s who had been exposed to COVID-19. The specimen was PBMCs or T cells enriched from blood (not recorded which). The rearrangement joins TRBV11-2 to TRBJ1-2; D ambiguous. The CDR3 region is CASSSGSGRNYGYTF. For the CDR3, the DNA is TGTGCCAGCAGCTCCGGCTCGGGGAGAAACTATGGCTACACCTTC.